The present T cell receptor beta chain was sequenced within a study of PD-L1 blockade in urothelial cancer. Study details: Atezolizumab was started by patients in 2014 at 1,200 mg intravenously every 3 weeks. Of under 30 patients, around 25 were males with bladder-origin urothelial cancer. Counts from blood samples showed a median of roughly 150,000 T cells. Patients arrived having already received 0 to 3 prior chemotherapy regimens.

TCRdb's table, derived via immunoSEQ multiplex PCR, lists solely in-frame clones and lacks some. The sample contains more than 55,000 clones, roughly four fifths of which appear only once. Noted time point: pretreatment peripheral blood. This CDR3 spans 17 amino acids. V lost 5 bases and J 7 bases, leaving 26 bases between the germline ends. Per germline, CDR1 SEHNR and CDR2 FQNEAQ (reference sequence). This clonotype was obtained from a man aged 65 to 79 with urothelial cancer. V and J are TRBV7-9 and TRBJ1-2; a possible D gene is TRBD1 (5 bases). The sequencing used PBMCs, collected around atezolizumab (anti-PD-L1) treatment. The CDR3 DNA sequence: TGTGCCAGCAGCCCGAGGGAACGGCAGGGCTGGGAGGGTGGCTACACCTTC. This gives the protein CASSPRERQGWEGGYTF.